These 11 T cell receptor beta chains were all obtained from the same sample, sequenced in a study of early T cells in non-severe SARS-CoV-2 infection (dated by TCRdb to the early 2020s). Library creation used 5' RACE. Sequencer: NextSeq 500. The public reads were quality trimmed at Q25 with fastp and then assembled into clones with MiXCR by TCRdb, keeping productive beta chains. Identical CDR3 proteins give one entry, which carries the most common genes and DNA. The sample yields about 52,000 distinct CDR3 sequences; 9.5% to 12% were counted once. Of the sample, around 13% is held by the ten largest clones. The sample was whole blood. The receptors come from an adult who was a healthcare worker with PCR-confirmed SARS-CoV-2 infection or an uninfected control (not recorded which).

This clonotype has more than one count but fewer than ten. V gene TRBV12-3 or TRBV12-4 combines with J gene TRBJ2-3; D possibly uses TRBD1 or TRBD2 (6 bases each). V lost 7 bases to trimming and J lost 5 bases, with 13 bases between them. The CDR3 spans 13 residues. CDR3 loop: CASIPKGGDTQYF. The DNA for the CDR3 is TGTGCCAGCATCCCCAAGGGGGGAGATACGCAGTATTTT.

Many counts were recorded for this clonotype. The chain employs TRBV18 and TRBJ1-2, with 8 nucleotides matching TRBD1. The CDR3 length is 15 residues. Unmatched junction bases numbered 10, after V lost 2 bases and J lost 8 bases. Germline CDR1 is KGHSH and CDR2 is LQKENI. The CDR3 DNA reads TGTGCCAGCTCACCAGACCAGGGGGCAGGGGAAGGCTACACCTTC. It specifies CASSPDQGAGEGYTF.

This clonotype was observed at least ten times. The J gene is TRBJ2-7, the V gene TRBV12-3 or TRBV12-4; tentative D call: TRBD2 (6 bases). This CDR3 spans 14 amino acids. V lost 5 bases and J lost 0, with 11 bases in between. CDR3 DNA sequence: TGTGCCAGCAGTCCCTCCGGGAGCTCCTACGAGCAGTACTTC. Its translation is CASSPSGSSYEQYF.

The chain uses TRBV5-4 and TRBJ2-2, with unresolved D. Trimming shortened V by 3 bases and J by 7 bases, and 7 bases separated the two germline ends. The CDR3 runs 12 residues. The V gene's germline CDR1 is SGHNT and CDR2 YYREEE (reference sequence). CDR3 region: CASSSFDGELFF. In DNA form, the CDR3 reads TGTGCCAGCAGCTCGTTTGACGGGGAGCTGTTTTTT.

As to this clonotype: Likely a read error: the CDR3 ends without its conserved phenylalanine or tryptophan. The V and J genes are TRBV27 and TRBJ2-1; no clear D. Trimming stripped 0 bases from V and 1 base from J, with 4 bases between. The CDR3 extends over 14 amino acids. CDR1 is MNHEY and CDR2 is SMNVEV in the germline V gene (reference sequence). CDR3 coding DNA: TGTGCCAGCAGTTTATCGAGGTCCTACAATGAGCAGTTCGTC. Amino acid sequence: CASSLSRSYNEQFV.

This chain uses TRBV2 with TRBJ1-6, with D hard to call. V was pared by 7 bases and J by 5 bases, with 9 bases between. The CDR3 extends over 13 amino acids. Germline-derived CDR1 and CDR2 are SNHLY and FYNNEI. This chain's CDR3 is CASKETNNSPLHF. As DNA, the CDR3 is TGTGCCAGCAAGGAGACGAATAATTCACCCCTCCACTTT.

This clonotype was seen many times. The chain is built from TRBV28 and TRBJ1-5; possibly TRBD1 for D (6 bases). Trimming removed 2 bases from V and 10 bases from J, with 15 bases in between. The CDR3 totals 14 residues. Germline V gives CDR1 MDHEN, CDR2 SYDVKM. The CDR3 nucleotides are TGTGCCAGCAGTTTAACAACAGGGCACGGACCCCAGCATTTT. This gives the protein CASSLTTGHGPQHF.

This clonotype showed up many times. The chain combines TRBV11-2 with TRBJ2-1, with a weak D call TRBD2 (6 bases). This CDR3 contains 15 residues. Germline values: CDR1 SGHAT, CDR2 FQNNGV. Trimming took off 5 bases at V and 7 bases at J, with 18 bases between the two ends. The CDR3 DNA is TGTGCCAGCAGCGAGGGAATTCGAGGGAGGAATGAGCAGTTCTTC. Its translation is CASSEGIRGRNEQFF.

This clonotype was seen a handful of times. The gene calls are TRBV10-3 and TRBJ2-7, with 8 positions matching TRBD2. Trimming removed 7 bases from V and 1 base from J; junction bases left unmatched: 15. The CDR3 is 17 amino acids. The germline V gene encodes CDR1 ENHRY and CDR2 SYGVKD. CDR3 bases: TGTGCCATCAATTTCAGGGTCTGGCGGGAGGCTTCCTACGAGCAGTACTTC. This translates into CAINFRVWREASYEQYF.

The chain carries TRBV7-6 and TRBJ2-2; D remains unclear. CDR1 is SGHVS, CDR2 FNYEAQ, per germline. Trimming shortened V by 2 bases and J by 4 bases, and 8 bases separated the two germline ends. The CDR3 totals 14 residues. As DNA, the CDR3 is TGTGCCAGCAGCTTATCCCTCCTCACCGGGGAGCTGTTTTTT. Its protein is CASSLSLLTGELFF.

CDR3 in amino acids: CATAQGYEQYF. The CDR3 coding sequence is TGTGCCACCGCCCAGGGGTACGAGCAGTACTTC. The chain recombines TRBV24-1 with TRBJ2-7, with a possible D match to TRBD1 (6 bases). V was shortened by 9 bases and J by 4 bases, with 9 bases between the two germline ends. This CDR3 spans 11 amino acids. Per the germline V gene, CDR1 is KGHDR and CDR2 is SFDVKD.